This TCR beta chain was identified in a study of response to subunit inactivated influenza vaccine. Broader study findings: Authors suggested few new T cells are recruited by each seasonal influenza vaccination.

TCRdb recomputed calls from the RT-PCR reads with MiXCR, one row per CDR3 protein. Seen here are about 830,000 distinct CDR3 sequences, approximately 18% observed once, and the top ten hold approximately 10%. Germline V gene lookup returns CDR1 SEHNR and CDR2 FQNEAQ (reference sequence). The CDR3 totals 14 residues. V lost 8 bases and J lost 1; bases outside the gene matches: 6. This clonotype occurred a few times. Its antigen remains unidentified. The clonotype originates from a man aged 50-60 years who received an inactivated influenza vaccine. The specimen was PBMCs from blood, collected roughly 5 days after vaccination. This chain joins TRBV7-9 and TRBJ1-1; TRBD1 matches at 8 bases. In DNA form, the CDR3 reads TGTGCCAGCCACTTGGGGACAGGGAACACTGAAGCTTTCTTT. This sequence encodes CASHLGTGNTEAFF.